The 6 T cell receptor beta chains below were found in one sample sequenced in a study of response to subunit inactivated influenza vaccine. MiXCR, applied by TCRdb to the RT-PCR reads, yields one record per CDR3 protein. The profile shows roughly 780,000 distinct CDR3 sequences, around 18% of them singletons. The starting material was PBMCs from blood, obtained about 5 days after vaccination. The receptor set was obtained from a man aged 45-65 years who received an inactivated influenza vaccine.

This clonotype occurred a few times. The chain combines TRBV5-1 with TRBJ2-5; D is perhaps TRBD1 (6 bases). Trimming pared 0 bases from V and 8 bases from J, leaving 14 bases between. Per the germline V gene, CDR1 is SGHRS and CDR2 is YFSETQ. The CDR3 is made up of 14 amino acids. The CDR3 sequence: CASSLGDTRGTQYF. CDR3 sequence (DNA): TGCGCCAGCAGCTTGGGAGATACCAGGGGAACCCAGTACTTC. Variable domain in full (rest from reference TRBV5-1 and TRBJ2-5): KAGVTQTPRYLIKTRGQQVTLSCSPISGHRSVSWYQQTPGQGLQFLFEYFSETQRNKGNFPGRFSGRQFSNSRSEMNVSTLELGDSALYLCASSLGDTRGTQYFGPGTRLLVL.

The chain uses TRBV7-9 and TRBJ2-3; D perhaps matches TRBD2 (5 bases). The CDR3 totals 15 residues. Trimming took 4 bases from V and 2 from J, leaving 13 bases between them. Germline CDR1 SEHNR, CDR2 FQNEAQ (reference sequence). CDR3 region: CASSSEAAFTDTQYF. The CDR3, as DNA: TGTGCCAGCAGCTCAGAAGCGGCCTTCACAGATACGCAGTATTTT.

The J gene is TRBJ2-1, the V gene TRBV2, with TRBD2 matching 10 bases. This CDR3 is 15 amino acids long. Germline loops: CDR1 SNHLY, CDR2 FYNNEI. The junction had 3 bases not matched to a gene; V was cut back by 3 bases and J by 4 bases. CDR3 sequence reads: CASSEGGLAYNEQFF. The CDR3 coding sequence is TGTGCCAGCAGTGAGGGGGGACTAGCGTACAATGAGCAGTTCTTC.

V is TRBV7-9 and J is TRBJ1-1; 7 nucleotides agree with TRBD1. With V trimmed by 5 bases and J by 8 bases, 8 bases remained unmatched. This CDR3 region has 13 residues. The V gene's germline CDR1 is SEHNR and CDR2 FQNEAQ (reference sequence). The DNA for the CDR3 is TGTGCCAGCAGCCCATCCCGGACAGGCGAAGCTTTCTTT. This encodes CASSPSRTGEAFF.

This clonotype was detected a few times. The J gene is TRBJ1-3, the V gene TRBV20-1; tentatively, D is TRBD1 (6 bases). The germline gives CDR1 DFQATT, CDR2 SNEGSKA (reference sequence). CDR3 length equals 16 residues. With 0 bases removed from V and 0 bases from J, the gap between germline ends came to 12 bases. This CDR3 reads CSARDHRATSGNTIYF. The CDR3 DNA sequence: TGCAGTGCTAGAGATCACAGGGCAACCTCTGGAAACACCATATATTTT.

This clonotype turned up a few times. The chain joins TRBV29-1 to TRBJ2-5; 7 bases are a match to TRBD2. Unmatched junction bases numbered 11, after V lost 4 bases and J lost 0 bases. This CDR3 is 16 amino acids long. Germline CDR1 reads SQVTM; CDR2 reads ANQGSEA. Here the CDR3 reads CSVGDWAGDHQETQYF. In DNA, the CDR3 is TGCAGCGTTGGCGATTGGGCGGGGGACCACCAAGAGACCCAGTACTTC. The variable domain in full, with the rest retrieved from reference TRBV29-1 and TRBJ2-5, is SAVISQKPSRDICQRGTSLTIQCQVDSQVTMMFWYRQQPGQSLTLIATANQGSEATYESGFVIDKFPISRPNLTFSTLTVSNMSPEDSSIYLCSVGDWAGDHQETQYFGPGTRLLVL.